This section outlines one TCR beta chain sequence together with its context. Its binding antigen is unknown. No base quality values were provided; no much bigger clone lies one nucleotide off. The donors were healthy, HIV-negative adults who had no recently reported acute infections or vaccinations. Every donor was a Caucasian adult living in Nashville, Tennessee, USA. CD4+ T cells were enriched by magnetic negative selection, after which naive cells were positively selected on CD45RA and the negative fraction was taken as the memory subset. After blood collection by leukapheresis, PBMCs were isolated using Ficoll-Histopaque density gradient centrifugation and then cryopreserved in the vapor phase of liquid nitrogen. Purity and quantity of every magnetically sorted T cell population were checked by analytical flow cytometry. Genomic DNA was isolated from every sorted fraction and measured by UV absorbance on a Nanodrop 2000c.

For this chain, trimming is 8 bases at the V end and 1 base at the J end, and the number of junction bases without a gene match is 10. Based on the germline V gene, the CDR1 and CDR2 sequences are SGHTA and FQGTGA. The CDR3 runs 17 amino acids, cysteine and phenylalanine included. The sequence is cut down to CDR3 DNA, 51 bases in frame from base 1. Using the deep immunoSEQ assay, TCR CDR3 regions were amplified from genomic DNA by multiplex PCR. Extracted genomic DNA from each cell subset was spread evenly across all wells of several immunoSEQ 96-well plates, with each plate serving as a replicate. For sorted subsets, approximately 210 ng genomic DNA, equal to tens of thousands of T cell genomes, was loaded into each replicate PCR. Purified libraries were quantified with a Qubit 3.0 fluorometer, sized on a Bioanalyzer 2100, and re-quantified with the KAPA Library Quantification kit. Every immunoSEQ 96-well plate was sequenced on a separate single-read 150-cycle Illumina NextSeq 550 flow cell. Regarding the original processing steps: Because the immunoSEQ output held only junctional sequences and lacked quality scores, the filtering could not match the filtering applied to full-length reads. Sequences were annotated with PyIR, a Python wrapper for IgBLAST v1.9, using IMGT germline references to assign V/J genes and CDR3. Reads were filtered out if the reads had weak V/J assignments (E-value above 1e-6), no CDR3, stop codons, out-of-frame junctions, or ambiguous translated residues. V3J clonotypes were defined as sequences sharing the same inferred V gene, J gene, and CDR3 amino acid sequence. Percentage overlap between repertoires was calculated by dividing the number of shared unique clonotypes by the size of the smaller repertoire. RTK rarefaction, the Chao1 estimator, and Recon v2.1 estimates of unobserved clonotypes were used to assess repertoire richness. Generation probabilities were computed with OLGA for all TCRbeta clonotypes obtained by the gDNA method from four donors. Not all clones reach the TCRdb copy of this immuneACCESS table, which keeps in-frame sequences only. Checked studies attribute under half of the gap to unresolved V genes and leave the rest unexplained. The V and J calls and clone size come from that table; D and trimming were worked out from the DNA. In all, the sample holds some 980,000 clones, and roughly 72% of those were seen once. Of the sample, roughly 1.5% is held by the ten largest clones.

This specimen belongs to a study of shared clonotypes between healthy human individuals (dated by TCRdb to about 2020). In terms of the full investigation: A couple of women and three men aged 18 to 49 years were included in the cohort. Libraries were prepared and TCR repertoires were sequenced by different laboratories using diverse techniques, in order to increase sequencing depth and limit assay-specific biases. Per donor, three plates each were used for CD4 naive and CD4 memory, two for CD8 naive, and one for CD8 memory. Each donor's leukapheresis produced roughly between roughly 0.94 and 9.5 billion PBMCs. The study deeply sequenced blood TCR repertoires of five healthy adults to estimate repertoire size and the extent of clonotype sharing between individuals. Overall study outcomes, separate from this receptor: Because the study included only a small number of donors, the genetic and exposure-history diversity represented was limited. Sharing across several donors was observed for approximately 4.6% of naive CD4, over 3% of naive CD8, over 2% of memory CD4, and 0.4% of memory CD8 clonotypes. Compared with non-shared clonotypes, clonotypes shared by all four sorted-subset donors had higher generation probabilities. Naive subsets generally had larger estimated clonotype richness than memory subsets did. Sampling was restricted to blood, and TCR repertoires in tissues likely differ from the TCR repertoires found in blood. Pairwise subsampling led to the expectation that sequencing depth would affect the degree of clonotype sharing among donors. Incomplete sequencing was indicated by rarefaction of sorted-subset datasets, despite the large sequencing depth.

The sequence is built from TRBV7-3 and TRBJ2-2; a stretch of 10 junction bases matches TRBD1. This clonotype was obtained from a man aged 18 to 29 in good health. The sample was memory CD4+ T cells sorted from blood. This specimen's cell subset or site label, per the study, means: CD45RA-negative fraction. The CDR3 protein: CASPCIGTGENTGELFF. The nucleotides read TGTGCCAGCCCTTGTATAGGGACAGGGGAGAACACCGGGGAGCTGTTTTTT.